Each of the 26 T cell receptor beta chains below was sequenced from the same sample in a study of control samples from healthy donors and cancer patients. Profiled with immunoSEQ multiplex PCR; TCRdb holds only in-frame clones, not every one. The top ten clones hold about 7.6% of a sample with 70,000 to 100,000 clones, roughly 89% of them seen once. Sequencing input: blood. Receptors originate from a woman aged 55-75 years in good health.

This chain uses TRBV12-3 or TRBV12-4 with TRBJ1-1; no firm D call. Trimming removed 8 bases from V and 0 bases from J, with 7 bases in between. The CDR3 sequence is 12 residues long. CDR3 residues: CASGRLNTEAFF. The DNA of the CDR3 is TGTGCCAGCGGACGGTTGAACACTGAAGCTTTCTTT.

This CDR3 is CASSSTGYQPQHF. The DNA for the CDR3 is TGTGCCAGCAGTTCAACAGGGTATCAGCCCCAGCATTTT. The V and J genes are TRBV6-2 or TRBV6-3 and TRBJ1-5; maybe TRBD1 (6 bases). The ends were cut back, 4 bases at V and 5 bases at J, with 9 bases in the middle. The CDR3 runs to 13 residues. CDR1 is MNHEY, CDR2 SVGEGT, per germline.

This clone was observed once. A read error may account for a junction end that differs from germline. This rearrangement joins TRBV9 to TRBJ1-3; weak D call: TRBD1 (5 bases). The CDR3 runs to 16 residues. Looked up from germline, CDR1 is SGDLS and CDR2 is YYNGEE. CDR3 bases: TGTGCCAGCAGCGTAGCTACCCAGGGATCTGGAAACATCATATATTTT. It encodes CASSVATQGSGNIIYF. Combining the CDR3 with reference TRBV9 and TRBJ1-3 gives the whole variable domain DSGVTQTPKHLITATGQRVTLRCSPRSGDLSVYWYQQSLDQGLQFLIQYYNGEERAKGNILERFSAQQFPDLHSELNLSSLELGDSALYFCASSVATQGSGNIIYFGEGSWLTVV.

CDR3 sequence (DNA): TGTGCCAGCAGACCCGGGACTAGCGGAACTGGGGGGCAGTTCTTC. This gives the protein CASRPGTSGTGGQFF. The chain recombines TRBV7-9 with TRBJ2-1; the match to TRBD2 covers 11 bases. Looked up from germline, CDR1 is SEHNR and CDR2 is FQNEAQ (reference sequence). V lost 6 bases to trimming and J lost 12 bases; unmatched junction nucleotides: 13. The CDR3 covers 15 residues.

This chain joins TRBV7-9 and TRBJ2-5; D is unresolved. In germline, CDR1 is SEHNR, CDR2 FQNEAQ (reference sequence). This CDR3 has 16 amino acids. The germline V and J ends were trimmed by 2 bases and 3 bases, with 16 bases remaining between them. This CDR3 is CASSLYADPPEETQYF. The CDR3 DNA sequence: TGTGCCAGCAGCTTATACGCGGACCCGCCTGAAGAGACCCAGTACTTC. Looking up the rest from reference TRBV7-9 and TRBJ2-5 gives the full variable domain: DTGVSQNPRHKITKRGQNVTFRCDPISEHNRLYWYRQTLGQGPEFLTYFQNEAQLEKSRLLSDRFSAERPKGSFSTLEIQRTEQGDSAMYLCASSLYADPPEETQYFGPGTRLLVL.

The rearrangement joins TRBV7-9 to TRBJ1-2; D not certain. The V end was cut by 1 base, the J end by 5 bases, with 8 bases between. The CDR3 length is 13 residues. CDR1 and CDR2 from the germline V gene are SEHNR and FQNEAQ (reference sequence). CDR3 residues: CASSLVLSYGYTF. The CDR3 coding sequence is TGTGCCAGCAGCTTAGTTCTCAGTTATGGCTACACCTTC.

The chain links TRBV28 to TRBJ2-1; no clear D. Per the germline V gene, CDR1 is MDHEN and CDR2 is SYDVKM. V lost 6 bases to trimming and J lost 0 bases, with 12 bases between them. The CDR3 spans 15 residues. The CDR3 here is CASSPATSSYNEQFF. Here the CDR3 DNA reads TGTGCCAGCAGCCCCGCCACGAGCTCCTACAATGAGCAGTTCTTC.

V is TRBV7-2 and J is TRBJ2-4; a possible D gene is TRBD2 (5 bases). The CDR3 length is 14 residues. The germline V gene has CDR1 SGHTA and CDR2 FQGNSA. The V end was cut by 4 bases, the J end by 0 bases, with 7 bases between. The CDR3 coding sequence is TGTGCCAGCAGCTGGGCGGGAGCCAAAAACATTCAGTACTTC. Its translation: CASSWAGAKNIQYF.

The chain combines TRBV9 with TRBJ2-1; the match to TRBD2 covers 8 bases. The CDR3 sequence is 16 residues long. Germline CDR1 reads SGDLS; CDR2 reads YYNGEE. J lost 3 bases, V lost 3 bases, and 8 bases had no gene match. CDR3 bases: TGTGCCAGCAGCGCGCCCGGTGCGGGGGGCTACAATGAGCAGTTCTTC. This codes for CASSAPGAGGYNEQFF.

CDR3 in DNA: TGTGCCAGTAGTGGCAACGGCCTCTATGGCTACACCTTC. It encodes CASSGNGLYGYTF. The genes are TRBV19 and TRBJ1-2; no reliable D call. The germline V gene encodes CDR1 LNHDA and CDR2 SQIVND (reference sequence). The CDR3 sequence is 13 residues long. V was pared by 5 bases and J by 4 bases, with 11 bases between.

The rearrangement uses TRBV3-1 (or the pseudogene TRBV3-2) and TRBJ1-6; 7 nucleotides agree with TRBD1. CDR1 and CDR2 from the germline V gene are LGHDT and YNNKEL (reference sequence). This CDR3 has 16 amino acids. The V segment lost 1 base and the J segment 6 bases; nucleotides outside the gene matches: 6. The CDR3 bases are TGTGCCAGCAGCCAAGGGACGACAGGGTCTAATTCACCCCTCCACTTT. It specifies CASSQGTTGSNSPLHF.

J is TRBJ2-1 and V is TRBV12-5, with 8 nucleotides matching TRBD2. With V trimmed by 0 bases and J by 7 bases, 17 bases remained unmatched. Germline-derived CDR1 and CDR2 are LGHNT and FRNRAP. The CDR3 loop spans 19 amino acids. CDR3 bases: TGTGCTAGTGGTTTGGTTTCGATCCTAGCGGGCTCCCAGGGGAATGAGCAGTTCTTC. Translation: CASGLVSILAGSQGNEQFF.

This chain uses TRBV7-9 with TRBJ1-1; D not resolved. Germline assignment: CDR1 SEHNR and CDR2 FQNEAQ (reference sequence). The CDR3 is 15 residues long. V lost 5 bases and J 2 bases, leaving 15 bases between the germline ends. As DNA, the CDR3 is TGTGCCAGCAGCCCTAGGTCGGTAGTCAACACTGAAGCTTTCTTT. Amino acids: CASSPRSVVNTEAFF.

The gene calls are TRBV28 and TRBJ1-5, with a weak D call TRBD1 (6 bases). Trimming took 6 bases from V and 5 from J, leaving 17 bases between them. The germline V gene has CDR1 MDHEN and CDR2 SYDVKM. The CDR3 totals 15 residues. The CDR3 spells CASSLTTGGYQPQHF. The CDR3 DNA is TGTGCCAGCAGCCTAACGACAGGCGGTTATCAGCCCCAGCATTTT.

The chain uses TRBV29-1 and TRBJ1-1; perhaps TRBD1 as D (6 bases). CDR3 length: 13 residues. Germline values: CDR1 SQVTM, CDR2 ANQGSEA. V lost 5 bases and J 3 bases, leaving 13 bases between the germline ends. This chain's CDR3 is CSVQGLGDTEAFF. CDR3 nucleotides: TGCAGCGTTCAGGGGTTAGGTGACACTGAAGCTTTCTTT.

The chain combines TRBV18 with TRBJ1-1; 10 bases fit TRBD1. After removal of 4 bases from V and 4 bases from J, the junction contained 12 bases not matched to a gene. This CDR3 contains 17 residues. The germline gives CDR1 KGHSH, CDR2 LQKENI. In DNA form, the CDR3 reads TGTGCCAGCTCACACGCCGGGACAGGGGCCGGGGGCACTGAAGCTTTCTTT. It translates to CASSHAGTGAGGTEAFF.

The chain couples TRBV18 to TRBJ1-3; D remains unclear. This CDR3 spans 15 amino acids. Trimming removed 2 bases from V and 0 bases from J, with 8 bases in between. Germline V CDR1 and CDR2: KGHSH, LQKENI. CDR3 DNA sequence: TGTGCCAGCTCACCAAGCAGAAACTCTGGAAACACCATATATTTT. Translation gives CASSPSRNSGNTIYF. The variable domain in full, completed from reference TRBV18 and TRBJ1-3, reads NAGVMQNPRHLVRRRGQEARLRCSPMKGHSHVYWYRQLPEEGLKFMVYLQKENIIDESGMPKERFSAEFPKEGPSILRIQQVVRGDSAAYFCASSPSRNSGNTIYFGEGSWLTVV.

This rearrangement joins TRBV27 to TRBJ2-7; D not certain. Looked up from germline, CDR1 is MNHEY and CDR2 is SMNVEV (reference sequence). V lost 5 bases and J lost 5, with 10 bases in between. The length of the CDR3 is 12 residues. The CDR3 DNA reads TGTGCCAGCAGTCCCGGGTTGAACGAGCAGTACTTC. It yields the protein CASSPGLNEQYF.

This clone was detected ten times or more. The chain combines TRBV5-6 with TRBJ1-5; TRBD1 aligns across 8 bases. The CDR3 totals 15 residues. The germline gives CDR1 SGHDT, CDR2 YYEEEE. V gave up 4 bases and J gave up 5 bases; unmatched junction bases: 8. CDR3 region: CASSLSAGGDQPQHF. CDR3 DNA: TGTGCCAGCAGCCTCTCGGCAGGGGGCGATCAGCCCCAGCATTTT.

This rearrangement joins TRBV5-5 to TRBJ1-1; D ambiguous. Germline CDR1 reads SGHKS; CDR2 reads YYEKEE (reference sequence). The CDR3 has 12 amino acids. V was cut by 7 bases and J by 1 base, with 8 bases left in between. The DNA for the CDR3 is TGTGCCAGCGGCAACACGAACACTGAAGCTTTCTTT. Translating it yields CASGNTNTEAFF.

V usage is TRBV10-3 and J usage is TRBJ2-3; no clear D. This CDR3 comprises 16 residues. V was shortened by 1 base and J by 2 bases, with 13 bases between the two germline ends. The germline V gene has CDR1 ENHRY and CDR2 SYGVKD. CDR3: CAISELRAPNTDTQYF. For the CDR3, the DNA is TGTGCCATCAGTGAGTTACGGGCCCCAAACACAGATACGCAGTATTTT.

The sample holds a few counts of this clone. This chain joins TRBV23-1 and TRBJ1-1, with 7 bases lining up with TRBD1. TRBV23-1 is placed among ORFs of uncertain function. V gave up 6 bases and J gave up 1 base; unmatched junction bases: 11. The CDR3 consists of 16 residues. This chain's CDR3 is CASSPPKTGENTEAFF. The DNA of the CDR3 is TGCGCCAGCAGCCCCCCTAAAACAGGGGAGAACACTGAAGCTTTCTTT.

The rearrangement uses TRBV18 and TRBJ2-7; D might be TRBD2 (7 bases). The length of the CDR3 is 16 residues. Germline-derived CDR1 and CDR2 are KGHSH and LQKENI. With 2 bases removed from V and 1 base from J, the gap between germline ends came to 15 bases. CDR3 sequence (DNA): TGTGCCAGCTCACCAGTCGCGGGGGCAACATCCTACGAGCAGTACTTC. Its protein product is CASSPVAGATSYEQYF.

V gene TRBV7-9 combines with J gene TRBJ1-4; 8 bases are shared with TRBD1. From germline, CDR1 is SEHNR and CDR2 FQNEAQ (reference sequence). CDR3 length equals 14 residues. Trimming removed 5 bases from V and 8 bases from J; junction bases left unmatched: 7. In nucleotides, the CDR3 is TGTGCCAGCAGCACTAGGACAGGGCGCGAAAAACTGTTTTTT. Translating it yields CASSTRTGREKLFF.

The chain has TRBV3-1 (or the pseudogene TRBV3-2) and TRBJ2-7; the D gene is possibly TRBD1 (6 bases). Germline CDR1 LGHDT, CDR2 YNNKEL (reference sequence). The CDR3 runs to 17 residues. Trimming removed 0 bases from V and 0 bases from J, with 15 bases in between. CDR3 region: CASSQDLKGHRSYEQYF. The CDR3 nucleotides read TGTGCCAGCAGCCAAGATCTGAAGGGACACCGCTCCTACGAGCAGTACTTC.

This CDR3 reads CASSPAQGQGVETQYF. CDR3 DNA sequence: TGTGCCAGCTCACCTGCCCAAGGACAGGGAGTGGAGACCCAGTACTTC. J is TRBJ2-5 and V is TRBV18; 8 nucleotides line up with TRBD1. Germline V gene data show CDR1 as KGHSH and CDR2 as LQKENI. The CDR3 extends over 16 amino acids. V was pared by 3 bases and J by 5 bases, with 11 bases of the junction left unmatched.